The rows below give T cell receptor beta chains drawn from one sample of a study of T cells in Graves' hyperthyroidism and ophthalmopathy. Using its own MiXCR run on the multiplex PCR reads, TCRdb lists one record per CDR3 protein. Of hundreds of thousands of distinct CDR3 sequences listed, 12% to 15% are singletons. The sample was blood. These receptors all come from a woman younger than 35 with Graves' hyperthyroidism. Both conserved end residues are part of each CDR3. The D gene is left open where the match is weak. The size entry is marked missing in some rows and otherwise reads once, few, many or a size class.

size	V	D	J	CDR3	DNA
few	TRBV28	TRBD1	TRBJ1-6	CASSPLRTGNSPLHF	TGTGCCAGCAGTCCTCTCCGGACAGGGAATTCACCCCTCCACTTT
NA	TRBV4-1	NA	TRBJ2-1	CASSQRQDSYEQFF	TGCGCCAGCAGTCAACGACAGGATTCCTACGAGCAGTTCTTC
many	TRBV5-1	NA	TRBJ1-3	CASSKLGESSGNTIYF	TGCGCCAGCAGTAAGTTAGGCGAAAGCTCTGGAAACACCATATATTTT
many	TRBV7-2	TRBD2	TRBJ2-7	CASSPWTSGSYEQYF	TGTGCCAGCAGCCCCTGGACTAGCGGATCCTACGAGCAGTACTTC
NA	TRBV27	NA	TRBJ1-2	CASSTGFGYGYTF	TGTGCCAGCTCTACAGGGTTTGGCTATGGCTACACCTTC
few	TRBV11-3	TRBD1	TRBJ2-7	CASSLGRTGAYEQYF	TGTGCCAGCAGCTTAGGCCGGACAGGGGCCTACGAGCAGTACTTC
NA	TRBV19	TRBD1	TRBJ1-1	CASTAGGTEAFF	TGTGCCAGTACCGCAGGGGGCACTGAAGCTTTCTTT
NA	TRBV19	TRBD2	TRBJ2-1	CASSILAGDGEQFF	TGTGCCAGTAGTATCCTAGCGGGAGATGGTGAGCAGTTCTTC
NA	TRBV24-1	NA	TRBJ1-5	CATSDFPRGPQHF	TGTGCCACCAGTGATTTCCCCCGTGGGCCCCAGCATTTT
NA	TRBV5-6	TRBD1	TRBJ1-6	CASTEQGAVDNSPLHF	TGTGCCAGCACGGAACAGGGGGCAGTGGATAATTCACCCCTCCACTTT
NA	TRBV28	NA	TRBJ1-4	CASRGGTATNEKLFF	TGTGCCAGCAGGGGGGGGACGGCAACTAATGAAAAACTGTTTTTT
many	TRBV2	NA	TRBJ2-4	CASSPEGWKNIQYF	TGTGCCAGCAGCCCGGAGGGGTGGAAAAACATTCAGTACTTC
NA	TRBV12-3/TRBV12-4	TRBD1	TRBJ1-1	CASSLGQPGNTEAFF	TGTGCCAGCAGTTTGGGACAGCCTGGGAACACTGAAGCTTTCTTT
many	TRBV10-1	NA	TRBJ2-1	CASSESVTYEQFF	TGCGCCAGCAGTGAGTCAGTGACGTACGAGCAGTTCTTC
many	TRBV12-3/TRBV12-4	NA	TRBJ2-1	CASSFTVYNEQFF	TGTGCCAGCAGTTTCACAGTTTACAATGAGCAGTTCTTC
many	TRBV2	NA	TRBJ1-1	CARSRDMNTEAFF	TGTGCCAGGTCTCGGGATATGAACACTGAAGCTTTCTTT
few	TRBV10-3	TRBD2	TRBJ2-1	CAISGSSGLASRGRQGEQFF	TGTGCCATCAGTGGCTCCTCCGGACTAGCATCGAGAGGCCGCCAGGGTGAGCAGTTCTTC
NA	TRBV6-1	NA	TRBJ2-5	CASIPTWAETQYF	TGTGCCAGCATCCCGACCTGGGCAGAGACCCAGTACTTC
many	TRBV7-3	NA	TRBJ2-5	CASSPGTGQLGGETQYF	TGTGCCAGCAGCCCCGGCACAGGGCAGTTGGGGGGAGAGACCCAGTACTTC
many	TRBV28	NA	TRBJ1-1	CASSYGYEAFF	TGTGCCAGCAGTTACGGATATGAAGCTTTCTTT
few	TRBV19	NA	TRBJ2-2	CASSLQGRTGELFF	TGTGCCAGTAGCTTACAGGGGAGGACCGGGGAGCTGTTTTTT
many	TRBV3-1	NA	TRBJ1-1	CASSQDHPPGLNTEAFF	TGTGCCAGCAGCCAAGATCATCCGCCGGGCTTGAACACTGAAGCTTTCTTT
few	TRBV4-1	NA	TRBJ1-5	CASSQDDGRDQPQHF	TGCGCCAGCAGCCAAGATGACGGAAGGGATCAGCCCCAGCATTTT
many	TRBV29-1	NA	TRBJ1-1	CSVALQNTEAFF	TGCAGCGTGGCCTTACAGAACACTGAAGCTTTCTTT
NA	TRBV28	TRBD2	TRBJ2-1	CASSPPLAGGPYNEQFF	TGTGCCAGCAGTCCACCCTTAGCGGGAGGGCCCTACAATGAGCAGTTCTTC
NA	TRBV10-3	TRBD1	TRBJ2-3	CAISGGQGATDTQYF	TGTGCCATCAGTGGAGGACAGGGGGCCACAGATACGCAGTATTTT
few	TRBV20-1	NA	TRBJ1-5	CSATLGEWSNQPQHF	TGCAGTGCCACGCTGGGGGAGTGGAGCAATCAGCCCCAGCATTTT
NA	TRBV6-1	NA	TRBJ2-5	CASTESPGAETQYF	TGTGCCAGCACTGAGAGTCCAGGGGCGGAGACCCAGTACTTC
many	TRBV20-1	TRBD2	TRBJ2-7	CSARNSSGRIGEQYF	TGCAGTGCTAGAAACTCTAGCGGGAGAATCGGCGAGCAGTACTTC
few	TRBV4-1	NA	TRBJ2-1	CASSQVEGPREFF	TGCGCCAGCAGCCAAGTTGAGGGCCCTAGGGAGTTCTTC
many	TRBV4-1	TRBD2	TRBJ2-7	CASSRRPLAGLSYEQYF	TGCGCCAGCAGCCGCCGACCCCTAGCGGGCCTCTCCTACGAGCAGTACTTC
few	TRBV2	TRBD2	TRBJ2-1	CASGFLGLAGINEQFF	TGTGCCAGCGGCTTCCTGGGACTAGCGGGGATCAATGAGCAGTTCTTC
NA	TRBV4-1	NA	TRBJ2-7	CASSQLPPGTRRIYEQYF	TGCGCCAGCAGCCAATTACCTCCCGGGACACGGAGGATCTACGAGCAGTACTTC
NA	TRBV5-6	NA	TRBJ2-1	CASSLYGEGLTYEQFF	TGTGCCAGCAGCTTATATGGTGAGGGCCTGACCTACGAGCAGTTCTTC
many	TRBV3-1	NA	TRBJ1-1	CASSQRFGAGMNTEAFF	TGTGCCAGCAGCCAACGGTTCGGGGCAGGGATGAACACTGAAGCTTTCTTT
NA	TRBV20-1	TRBD2	TRBJ2-4	CSAKKGLANIQYF	TGCAGTGCTAAAAAGGGACTAGCAAACATTCAGTACTTC
many	TRBV30	NA	TRBJ1-5	CAWSLDSAQPQHF	TGTGCCTGGAGTCTAGACAGTGCCCAGCCCCAGCATTTT
NA	TRBV6-1	NA	TRBJ1-4	CASSEGGFANEKLFF	TGTGCCAGCAGTGAAGGAGGGTTCGCTAATGAAAAACTGTTTTTT
many	TRBV11-3	NA	TRBJ2-7	CASSLDGQQYF	TGTGCCAGCAGCTTAGATGGGCAGCAGTACTTC
many	TRBV12-3/TRBV12-4	TRBD1	TRBJ2-1	CASSSRTGTYNEQFF	TGTGCCAGCAGTTCTCGGACAGGGACCTACAATGAGCAGTTCTTC
NA	TRBV5-8	TRBD1	TRBJ1-2	CASWRTGTYGYTF	TGTGCCAGCTGGAGGACAGGGACCTATGGCTACACCTTC
many	TRBV7-2	NA	TRBJ2-6	CASSLQGSSGANVLTF	TGTGCCAGCAGCTTACAGGGTAGCTCTGGGGCCAACGTCCTGACTTTC
many	TRBV28	NA	TRBJ2-3	CASSFQGTSTDTQYF	TGTGCCAGCAGTTTCCAGGGGACTAGCACAGATACGCAGTATTTT
many	TRBV6-1	TRBD2	TRBJ2-2	CASKGLAPGELFF	TGTGCCAGCAAGGGACTAGCTCCCGGGGAGCTGTTTTTT
NA	TRBV6-2/TRBV6-3	NA	TRBJ2-3	CASSYSNSLRVDTQYF	TGTGCCAGCAGTTACTCGAACAGCCTGCGGGTGGATACGCAGTATTTT
many	TRBV19	TRBD1	TRBJ2-7	CASSMGRTGVYEQYF	TGTGCCAGTAGTATGGGTAGGACAGGGGTCTACGAGCAGTACTTC
many	TRBV20-1	NA	TRBJ1-2	CSASSTSGANYGYTF	TGCAGTGCTAGCTCTACGAGCGGAGCTAACTATGGCTACACCTTC
many	TRBV10-3	NA	TRBJ2-7	CAISVGGREQYF	TGTGCCATCAGTGTCGGGGGACGCGAGCAGTACTTC
NA	TRBV19	NA	TRBJ2-5	CASSVSRDNRETQYF	TGTGCCAGTAGTGTCTCCCGGGACAATCGGGAGACCCAGTACTTC
few	TRBV28	NA	TRBJ2-1	CASNPRAGEQFF	TGTGCCAGCAACCCGAGGGCCGGGGAGCAGTTCTTC
many	TRBV7-2	TRBD1	TRBJ2-1	CASSLWTGPYNEQFF	TGTGCCAGCAGCCTCTGGACAGGGCCTTACAATGAGCAGTTCTTC
NA	TRBV20-1	TRBD2	TRBJ2-7	CSAGPRLASNEQYF	TGCAGTGCTGGACCCCGACTAGCGTCAAACGAGCAGTACTTC
many	TRBV24-1	TRBD2	TRBJ2-7	CATSDSSSGSYEQYF	TGTGCCACCAGTGATTCGTCTAGCGGGAGCTACGAGCAGTACTTC
many	TRBV20-1	TRBD2	TRBJ2-1	CSARVGTSVETQFF	TGCAGTGCTAGAGTGGGGACTAGCGTCGAGACGCAGTTCTTC
NA	TRBV29-1	NA	TRBJ2-1	CSVKGEGLTYNEQFF	TGCAGCGTTAAGGGGGAAGGCCTGACCTACAATGAGCAGTTCTTC